This T cell receptor beta chain stems from a study of shared clonotypes between healthy human individuals. Study-level points and caveats: Estimated richness was generally greater in naive than memory subsets.

Germline CDR1 SGDLS, CDR2 YYNGEE. Unmatched junction bases numbered 8, after V lost 0 bases and J lost 7 bases. The CDR3 spans 15 residues. Original processing methods: Filtering of immunoSEQ junctional sequences could not match full-length read filtering. TCRdb's table, derived via immunoSEQ multiplex PCR, lists solely in-frame clones and lacks some. D and trimming were read from the DNA, whereas the V and J calls and clone size are those reported in that table. Among around 1.9 million clones listed, around 93% were seen once. To note about this clone: Its antigen is currently unknown.

The naive CD8 subset, CD45RO-negative cells positively selected for CCR7, excluded terminally differentiated effector memory CD45RA+ cells. The sequence derives from a man younger than 30 in good health. Some clones in this sample may be carry-over from other donors' samples. Sequences were obtained from naive CD8+ T cells from PBMCs. The chain employs TRBV9 and TRBJ2-7; 9 nucleotides line up with TRBD1. CDR3 amino acids: CASSVDGTGLEEQYF. CDR3 coding DNA: TGTGCCAGCAGCGTAGACGGGACAGGGTTGGAAGAGCAGTACTTC.